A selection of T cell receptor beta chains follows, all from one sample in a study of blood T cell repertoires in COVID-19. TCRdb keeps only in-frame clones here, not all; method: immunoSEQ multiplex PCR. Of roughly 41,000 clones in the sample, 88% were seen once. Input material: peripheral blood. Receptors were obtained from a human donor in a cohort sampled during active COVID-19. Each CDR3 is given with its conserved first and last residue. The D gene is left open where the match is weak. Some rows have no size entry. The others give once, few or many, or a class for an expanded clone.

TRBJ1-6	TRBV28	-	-	CASSLSGEGSPLHF	TGTGCCAGCAGTTTATCGGGGGAAGGATCACCCCTCCACTTT
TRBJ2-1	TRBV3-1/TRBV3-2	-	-	CASSQEKAGYYNEQFF	TGTGCCAGCAGCCAAGAAAAGGCGGGATACTACAATGAGCAGTTCTTC
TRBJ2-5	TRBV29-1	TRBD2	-	CSAVLAGAFFQETQYF	TGCAGCGCAGTACTAGCGGGAGCCTTCTTCCAAGAGACCCAGTACTTC
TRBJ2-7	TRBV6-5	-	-	CASSYSGDEQYF	TGTGCCAGCAGTTACTCAGGAGACGAGCAGTACTTC
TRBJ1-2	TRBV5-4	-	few	CASSFLNRIYGYTF	TGTGCCAGCAGCTTTCTGAACAGGATCTATGGCTACACCTTC
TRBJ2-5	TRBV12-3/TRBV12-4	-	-	CASSWVSAETQYF	TGTGCCAGCAGTTGGGTGAGCGCGGAGACCCAGTACTTC
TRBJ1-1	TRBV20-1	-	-	CSASPRSAEAFF	TGCAGTGCTAGTCCTAGGAGCGCTGAAGCTTTCTTT
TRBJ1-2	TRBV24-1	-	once	CATSDPTDGYTF	TGTGCCACCAGTGATCCCACAGATGGCTACACCTTC
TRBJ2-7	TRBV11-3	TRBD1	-	CASSLEDRGKGEYEQYF	TGTGCCAGCAGCTTAGAGGACAGGGGCAAGGGTGAATACGAGCAGTACTTC
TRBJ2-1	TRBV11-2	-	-	CASSLGAGSSYNEQFF	TGTGCCAGCAGCTTAGGGGCGGGGAGCTCCTACAATGAGCAGTTCTTC
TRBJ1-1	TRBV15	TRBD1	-	CATSRAGGLGAFF	TGTGCCACCAGCAGGGCAGGGGGACTTGGCGCTTTCTTT
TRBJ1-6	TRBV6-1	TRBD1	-	CASSDGQGRFSPLHF	TGTGCCAGCAGTGACGGACAGGGGAGGTTTTCACCCCTCCACTTT